These 17 T cell receptor beta chains originate from one sample sequenced in a study of blood T cell repertoires in COVID-19. Some clones are missing from TCRdb's copy, which holds only in-frame ones; the method was immunoSEQ multiplex PCR. The table lists approximately 240,000 clones, approximately 84% of them singletons. Sequenced material: peripheral blood. These receptors were obtained from a woman aged 25-40 years who had recovered from COVID-19.

This clone showed up just once. The J gene is TRBJ2-1, the V gene TRBV5-1, with TRBD2 identical over 8 bases. V lost 2 bases, J lost 0 bases, and 7 bases stayed unmatched. This CDR3 contains 17 residues. Germline loops: CDR1 SGHRS, CDR2 YFSETQ. The CDR3 sequence: CASSFRGLVSSYNEQFF. In DNA, the CDR3 is TGCGCCAGCAGCTTTAGGGGACTAGTGAGCTCCTACAATGAGCAGTTCTTC.

The V call is TRBV19, the J call TRBJ1-2; 11 nucleotides align to TRBD1. Germline-derived CDR1 and CDR2 are LNHDA and SQIVND (reference sequence). This CDR3 contains 18 residues. With 8 bases clipped from V and 0 bases from J, the junction kept 14 bases outside the gene matches. This CDR3 is CASHTQEDRGPTNYGYTF. CDR3 DNA: TGTGCCAGTCATACACAAGAGGACAGGGGGCCGACTAACTATGGCTACACCTTC.

J is TRBJ2-3 and V is TRBV28; 9 bases fit TRBD2. V trimming: 8 bases; J trimming: 5 bases; junction bases outside the gene matches: 11. Germline V CDR1 and CDR2: MDHEN, SYDVKM. The CDR3 loop spans 15 amino acids. The CDR3 reads CASLPLAGDIDTQYF. CDR3 DNA: TGTGCCAGCCTCCCCTTAGCGGGAGACATAGATACGCAGTATTTT. Using reference TRBV28 and TRBJ2-3 for the parts outside the CDR3, the full variable domain is DVKVTQSSRYLVKRTGEKVFLECVQDMDHENMFWYRQDPGLGLRLIYFSYDVKMKEKGDIPEGYSVSREKKERFSLILESASTNQTSMYLCASLPLAGDIDTQYFGPGTRLTVL.

The rearrangement links TRBV7-3 to TRBJ2-2, with 8 bases aligning to TRBD1. V lost 2 bases and J lost 6; bases outside the gene matches: 11. The CDR3 totals 17 residues. Germline assignment: CDR1 SGHTA and CDR2 FQGTGA. The CDR3 spells CASSLGRDRSLPGELFF. Here the CDR3 DNA reads TGTGCCAGCAGCTTAGGGCGGGACAGGAGTTTACCCGGGGAGCTGTTTTTT. Using reference TRBV7-3 and TRBJ2-2 for the parts outside the CDR3, the full variable domain is GAGVSQTPSNKVTEKGKYVELRCDPISGHTALYWYRQSLGQGPEFLIYFQGTGAADDSGLPNDRFFAVRPEGSVSTLKIQRTERGDSAVYLCASSLGRDRSLPGELFFGEGSRLTVL.

The genes are TRBV27 and TRBJ1-5; D gene ambiguous. The germline V gene has CDR1 MNHEY and CDR2 SMNVEV (reference sequence). The CDR3 has 14 residues. V was shortened by 4 bases and J by 0 bases, with 7 bases between the two germline ends. The CDR3 is CASSSPHSNQPQHF. The DNA of the CDR3 is TGTGCCAGCAGTTCCCCCCATAGCAATCAGCCCCAGCATTTT.

The chain combines TRBV5-8 with TRBJ1-5, with TRBD1 as a possible D gene (5 bases). Germline values: CDR1 SGHTS, CDR2 YDEGEE. This CDR3 spans 13 amino acids. V lost 3 bases and J 4 bases, leaving 8 bases between the germline ends. DNA for the CDR3: TGTGCCAGCAGCTCTAGACAGAATCAGCCCCAGCATTTT. This sequence encodes CASSSRQNQPQHF.

The chain combines TRBV16 with TRBJ1-1; D is ambiguous. CDR1 is KGHSY and CDR2 is FQNENV in the germline V gene. The CDR3 loop spans 14 amino acids. V lost 6 bases and J 1 base, leaving 12 bases between the germline ends. The CDR3: CASRLVGGNTEAFF. Here the CDR3 DNA reads TGTGCCAGCAGACTTGTCGGTGGGAACACTGAAGCTTTCTTT.

V gene TRBV20-1 combines with J gene TRBJ1-5; D gene uncertain. This CDR3 contains 12 residues. Trimming removed 3 bases at V and 3 bases at J, with 6 bases between. Germline lookup yields CDR1 DFQATT and CDR2 SNEGSKA (reference sequence). In DNA, the CDR3 is TGCAGTGCTAGTTCGGTCAATCAGCCCCAGCATTTT. This sequence encodes CSASSVNQPQHF.

The V call is TRBV27, the J call TRBJ2-1; D is possibly TRBD1 (7 bases). The CDR3 covers 13 residues. With 3 bases removed from V and 7 bases from J, the gap between germline ends came to 10 bases. Germline CDR1 is MNHEY and CDR2 is SMNVEV (reference sequence). The CDR3 sequence is CASSLGGQNEQFF. DNA for the CDR3: TGTGCCAGCAGTTTGGGGGGACAGAATGAGCAGTTCTTC.

The DNA for the CDR3 is TGTGCCTGTAGGGGGAATTCACCCCTCCACTTT. Translating it yields CACRGNSPLHF. The chain recombines TRBV5-6 with TRBJ1-6, with a tentative D call TRBD1 (6 bases). V was trimmed by 10 bases and J by 7 bases, leaving 9 bases between them. Germline V gene sequence: CDR1 SGHDT, CDR2 YYEEEE. The CDR3 has 11 residues.

The V call is TRBV30, the J call TRBJ1-5, with D perhaps TRBD1 (5 bases). The CDR3 is 13 residues long. Germline CDR1 and CDR2: GTSNPN and SVGIG (reference sequence). Trimming took off 1 base at V and 5 bases at J, with 9 bases between the two ends. The CDR3 loop is CAWSGGSDQPQHF. CDR3 bases: TGTGCCTGGAGTGGGGGCAGCGATCAGCCCCAGCATTTT.

The gene calls are TRBV5-4 and TRBJ1-3, with no clear D. The germline gives CDR1 SGHNT, CDR2 YYREEE (reference sequence). The V and J ends lost 2 bases and 2 bases respectively, with 11 bases between them. The CDR3 is 15 residues long. CDR3 coding DNA: TGTGCCAGCAGCTTACCGGAGCCCACTGGAAACACCATATATTTT. It yields the protein CASSLPEPTGNTIYF.

This chain uses TRBV10-1 with TRBJ2-3; D is perhaps TRBD2 (5 bases). V lost 6 bases and J lost 2, with 12 bases in between. In germline, CDR1 is WNHNN, CDR2 SYGVQD (reference sequence). CDR3 length: 14 residues. CDR3 protein: CASSLGLATDTQYF. CDR3 in DNA: TGCGCCAGCAGCCTAGGACTCGCCACAGATACGCAGTATTTT.

The V and J genes are TRBV6-6 and TRBJ2-5; D is perhaps TRBD1 (6 bases). V was pared by 2 bases and J by 5 bases, with 12 bases between. The CDR3 contains 14 residues. Germline-derived CDR1 and CDR2 are MNHNY and SVGAGI (reference sequence). CDR3 protein: CASSYGARGETQYF. DNA of the CDR3: TGTGCCAGCAGTTACGGGGCGAGGGGGGAGACCCAGTACTTC.

This rearrangement joins TRBV19 to TRBJ1-5, with D unclear. V lost 6 bases and J 1 base, leaving 10 bases between the germline ends. CDR1 is LNHDA and CDR2 is SQIVND in the germline V gene (reference sequence). The CDR3 loop spans 14 amino acids. In DNA, the CDR3 is TGTGCCAGTAGAGCTCGACAAAGCAATCAGCCCCAGCATTTT. As protein: CASRARQSNQPQHF.

The chain is built from TRBV28 and TRBJ2-7, with D possibly TRBD1 on 5 matching bases. Germline V gene data show CDR1 as MDHEN and CDR2 as SYDVKM. The CDR3 is 15 residues long. The V end lost 2 bases, the J end lost 6 bases, and 17 bases lay between the germline ends. Written as DNA, the CDR3 is TGTGCCAGCAGTTTAGTTGTCGCAGGGCTGGGCGAGCAGTACTTC. Translated, it gives CASSLVVAGLGEQYF.

The chain couples TRBV18 to TRBJ2-7; tentatively, D is TRBD2 (5 bases). The germline V gene encodes CDR1 KGHSH and CDR2 LQKENI. This CDR3 is 14 amino acids long. With 1 base removed from V and 6 bases from J, the gap between germline ends came to 13 bases. CDR3: CASSPLVAEGEQYF. In nucleotides, the CDR3 is TGTGCCAGCTCACCACTTGTTGCCGAGGGCGAGCAGTACTTC. Full variable domain (remainder filled in from reference TRBV18 and TRBJ2-7): NAGVMQNPRHLVRRRGQEARLRCSPMKGHSHVYWYRQLPEEGLKFMVYLQKENIIDESGMPKERFSAEFPKEGPSILRIQQVVRGDSAAYFCASSPLVAEGEQYFGPGTRLTVT.